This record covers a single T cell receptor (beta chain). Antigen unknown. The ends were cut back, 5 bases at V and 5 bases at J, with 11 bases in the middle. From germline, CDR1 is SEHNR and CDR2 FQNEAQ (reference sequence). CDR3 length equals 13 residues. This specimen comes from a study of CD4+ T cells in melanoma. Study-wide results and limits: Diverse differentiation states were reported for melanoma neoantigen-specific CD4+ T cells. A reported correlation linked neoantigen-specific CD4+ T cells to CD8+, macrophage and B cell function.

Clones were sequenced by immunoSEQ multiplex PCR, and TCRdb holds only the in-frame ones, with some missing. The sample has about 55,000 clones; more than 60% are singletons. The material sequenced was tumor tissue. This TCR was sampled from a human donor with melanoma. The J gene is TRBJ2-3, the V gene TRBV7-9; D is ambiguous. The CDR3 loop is CASSRPTVDTQYF. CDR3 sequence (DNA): TGTGCCAGCAGCCGTCCCACGGTAGATACGCAGTATTTT.